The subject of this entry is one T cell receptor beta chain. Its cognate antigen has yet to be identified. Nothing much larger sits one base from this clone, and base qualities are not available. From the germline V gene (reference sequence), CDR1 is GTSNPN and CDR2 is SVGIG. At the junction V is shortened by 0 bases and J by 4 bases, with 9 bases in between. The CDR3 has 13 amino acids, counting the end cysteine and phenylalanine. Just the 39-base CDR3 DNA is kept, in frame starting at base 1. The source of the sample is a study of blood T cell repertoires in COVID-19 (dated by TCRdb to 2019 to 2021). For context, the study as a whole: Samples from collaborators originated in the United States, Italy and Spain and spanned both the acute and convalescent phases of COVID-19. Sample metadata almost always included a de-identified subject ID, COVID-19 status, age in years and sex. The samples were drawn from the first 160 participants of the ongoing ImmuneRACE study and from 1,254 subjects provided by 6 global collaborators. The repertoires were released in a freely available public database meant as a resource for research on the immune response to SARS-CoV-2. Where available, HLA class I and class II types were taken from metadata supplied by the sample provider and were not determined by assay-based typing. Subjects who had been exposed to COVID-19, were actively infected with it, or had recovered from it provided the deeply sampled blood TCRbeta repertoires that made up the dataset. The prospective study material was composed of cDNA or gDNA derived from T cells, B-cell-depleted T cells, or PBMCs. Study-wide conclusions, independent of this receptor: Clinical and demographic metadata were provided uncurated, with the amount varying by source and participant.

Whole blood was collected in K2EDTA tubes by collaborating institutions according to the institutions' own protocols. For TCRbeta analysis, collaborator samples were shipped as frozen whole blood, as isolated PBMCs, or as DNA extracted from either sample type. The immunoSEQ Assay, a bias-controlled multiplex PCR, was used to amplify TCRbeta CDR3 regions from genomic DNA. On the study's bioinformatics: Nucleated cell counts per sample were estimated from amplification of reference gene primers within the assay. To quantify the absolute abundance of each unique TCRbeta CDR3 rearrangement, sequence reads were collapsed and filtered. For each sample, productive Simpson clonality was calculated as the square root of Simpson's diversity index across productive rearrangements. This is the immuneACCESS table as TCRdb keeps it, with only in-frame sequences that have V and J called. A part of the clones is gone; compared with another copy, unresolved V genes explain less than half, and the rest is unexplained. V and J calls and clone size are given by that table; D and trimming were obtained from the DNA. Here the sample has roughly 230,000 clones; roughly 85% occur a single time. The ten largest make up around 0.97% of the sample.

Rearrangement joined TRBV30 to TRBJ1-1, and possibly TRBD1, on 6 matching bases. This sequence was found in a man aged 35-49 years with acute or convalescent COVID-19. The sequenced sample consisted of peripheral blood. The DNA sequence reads TGTGCCTGGAGTGTCGGGGGGCCCACTGAAGCTTTCTTT. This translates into CAWSVGGPTEAFF.